This paragraph covers one T cell receptor beta chain sequence. The target antigen is unknown. This specimen comes from a study of CD8+CD57+ T cells in acquired aplastic anemia. Study-wide context: DNA per sorted CD4+ or CD8+ sample ranged about 0.17 to 30 ug, averaging around 3 ug.

Sequenced patients had shown CD8+CD57+ cell expansion by flow cytometry. Every one of the patients had aplastic anemia (severe, acquired). This CDR3 contains 9 residues. CDR1 LNHNV and CDR2 YYDKDF come from the germline V gene (reference sequence). Genomic DNA constituted the template upon which TCR beta VDJ and CDR3 profiling was performed. TCRdb ran MiXCR on the reads and lists one entry per CDR3 protein. The sample holds a few hundred thousand distinct CDR3 sequences, under 40% seen once. Notes on the study in general: Levels of CD8+ Simpson's diversity were not significantly distinct in patients versus controls.

The specimen was sorted CD4+, CD8+, or CD8+CD57+ T cells (not recorded which) from PBMCs. This rearrangement joins TRBV15 to TRBJ2-7; D is ambiguous. The clonotype was recovered from a human donor with aplastic anemia. DNA for the CDR3: TGTGCTTCAGCTATCGAGCAGTACTTC. It translates to CASAIEQYF.